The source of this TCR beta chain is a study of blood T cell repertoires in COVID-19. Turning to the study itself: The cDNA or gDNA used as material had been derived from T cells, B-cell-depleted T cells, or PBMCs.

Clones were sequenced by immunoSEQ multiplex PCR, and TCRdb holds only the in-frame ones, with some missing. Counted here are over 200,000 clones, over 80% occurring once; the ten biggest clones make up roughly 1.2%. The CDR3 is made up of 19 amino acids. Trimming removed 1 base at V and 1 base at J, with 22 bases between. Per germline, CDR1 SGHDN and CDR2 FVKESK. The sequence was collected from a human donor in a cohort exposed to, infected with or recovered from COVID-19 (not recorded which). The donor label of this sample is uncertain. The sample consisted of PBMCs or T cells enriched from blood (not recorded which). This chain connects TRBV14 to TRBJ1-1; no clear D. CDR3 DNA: TGTGCCAGCAGCCAAGGTTTGTGGGCCAGGAACCGAAAGAACACTGAAGCTTTCTTT. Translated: CASSQGLWARNRKNTEAFF.